Shown below are 17 T cell receptor beta chains from a single sample sequenced in a study of shared clonotypes between healthy human individuals. Method: immunoSEQ multiplex PCR; TCRdb's copy keeps in-frame clones and lacks some. Among 2.3 million or so clones listed, over 85% were seen once. The sequenced material came from naive CD4+ T cells from PBMCs. Regarding subset: CD45RA+ positively selected. The receptors were sampled from a man aged 18 to 35 in good health. Some clones in this sample may be carry-over from other donors' samples.

A single count supports this clone. V is TRBV18 and J is TRBJ1-2; tentatively, D is TRBD1 (6 bases). Trimming took off 0 bases at V and 2 bases at J, with 10 bases between the two ends. CDR1 is KGHSH and CDR2 is LQKENI in the germline V gene. This CDR3 has 15 amino acids. CDR3 protein: CASSPPQGLNYGYTF. CDR3 in DNA: TGTGCCAGCTCACCACCGCAGGGGTTGAACTATGGCTACACCTTC. Combining the CDR3 with reference TRBV18 and TRBJ1-2 gives the whole variable domain NAGVMQNPRHLVRRRGQEARLRCSPMKGHSHVYWYRQLPEEGLKFMVYLQKENIIDESGMPKERFSAEFPKEGPSILRIQQVVRGDSAAYFCASSPPQGLNYGYTFGSGTRLTVV.

The J gene is TRBJ2-7, the V gene TRBV10-3; D might be TRBD2 (5 bases). CDR1 ENHRY and CDR2 SYGVKD come from the germline V gene. The CDR3 is 17 amino acids. V lost 5 bases and J lost 5, with 25 bases in between. In DNA, the CDR3 is TGTGCCATCAGTCCACTTTTATCCACAGCCTTGAGGGACGAGCAGTACTTC. Encoded protein: CAISPLLSTALRDEQYF.

This clone has a handful of counts. This chain connects TRBV6-1 to TRBJ1-1, with D possibly matching TRBD1 (6 bases). The CDR3 is 13 amino acids. Trimming shortened V by 6 bases and J by 3 bases, and 11 bases separated the two germline ends. Germline V gene data show CDR1 as MNHNS and CDR2 as SASEGT. The CDR3 spells CASSDRMDTEAFF. The CDR3 DNA sequence: TGTGCCAGCAGCGACAGGATGGACACTGAAGCTTTCTTT.

The rearrangement uses TRBV25-1 and TRBJ2-6; D is possibly TRBD2 (5 bases). V was cut by 3 bases and J by 1 base, with 7 bases left in between. The CDR3 loop spans 15 amino acids. CDR1 MGHDK and CDR2 SYGVNS come from the germline V gene. The CDR3 loop reads CASSDTRSGANVLTF. CDR3 sequence (DNA): TGTGCCAGCAGTGACACTAGGTCTGGGGCCAACGTCCTGACTTTC.

V usage is TRBV28 and J usage is TRBJ2-7, with D perhaps matching TRBD1 or TRBD2 (7 bases each). V was clipped by 5 bases and J by 6 bases, with 23 bases between them. Germline V gives CDR1 MDHEN, CDR2 SYDVKM. This CDR3 comprises 16 residues. CDR3 sequence reads: CASSIHQGGRDGEQYF. The CDR3 DNA follows: TGTGCCAGCAGTATTCACCAGGGGGGGCGGGACGGCGAGCAGTACTTC.

This sequence joins TRBV7-9 and TRBJ2-7; TRBD2 matches at 7 bases. Germline V CDR1 and CDR2: SEHNR, FQNEAQ (reference sequence). After removal of 4 bases from V and 0 bases from J, the junction contained 3 bases not matched to a gene. The CDR3 has 14 residues. The CDR3 is CASSWSSGSYEQYF. CDR3 in DNA: TGTGCCAGCAGCTGGTCTAGCGGCTCCTACGAGCAGTACTTC.

The chain uses TRBV18 and TRBJ2-4; TRBD2 matches 11 bases. Per germline, CDR1 KGHSH and CDR2 LQKENI. With 3 bases clipped from V and 8 bases from J, the junction kept 6 bases outside the gene matches. The CDR3 is 15 amino acids. The CDR3 DNA follows: TGTGCCAGCTCACCCCTAGCGGGAGGCGGGGACATTCAGTACTTC. Its translation: CASSPLAGGGDIQYF.

The chain employs TRBV7-3 and TRBJ2-7; no firm D call. V was shortened by 5 bases and J by 0 bases, with 14 bases between the two germline ends. The CDR3 is 15 residues long. In germline, CDR1 is SGHTA, CDR2 FQGTGA. The CDR3 spells CASSPFGSNSYEQYF. The CDR3 DNA reads TGTGCCAGCAGCCCCTTTGGTAGTAACTCCTACGAGCAGTACTTC.

The chain has TRBV10-3 and TRBJ2-1; D is perhaps TRBD1 or TRBD2 (5 bases each). Germline CDR1 is ENHRY and CDR2 is SYGVKD. The ends were cut back, 10 bases at V and 6 bases at J, with 22 bases in the middle. The CDR3 is 15 amino acids. The DNA of the CDR3 is TGTGCCACCCAACCTTGGGTCCAGGGACGCAATGAGCAGTTCTTC. Its translation: CATQPWVQGRNEQFF.

The chain couples TRBV7-2 to TRBJ1-1; D is unresolved. Germline CDR1 is SGHTA and CDR2 is FQGNSA. Trimming took off 2 bases at V and 1 base at J, with 14 bases between the two ends. The CDR3 totals 16 residues. DNA of the CDR3: TGTGCCAGCAGCTTATTCGCACATCAAGGGAACACTGAAGCTTTCTTT. The encoded protein is CASSLFAHQGNTEAFF.

The V gene is TRBV7-9, the J gene TRBJ1-1; D remains unclear. This CDR3 has 13 amino acids. CDR1 SEHNR and CDR2 FQNEAQ come from the germline V gene (reference sequence). Trimming took off 6 bases at V and 10 bases at J, with 18 bases between the two ends. In nucleotides, the CDR3 is TGTGCCAGCAGTCCCGGTCCGACCCTCGCAGCTTTCTTT. Its protein is CASSPGPTLAAFF. The full variable domain, in which reference TRBV7-9 and TRBJ1-1 provide the parts outside the CDR3, is DTGVSQNPRHKITKRGQNVTFRCDPISEHNRLYWYRQTLGQGPEFLTYFQNEAQLEKSRLLSDRFSAERPKGSFSTLEIQRTEQGDSAMYLCASSPGPTLAAFFGQGTRLTVV.

This clone was seen more than once but under ten times. The chain is built from TRBV20-1 and TRBJ1-2; unclear D gene. The CDR3 length is 11 residues. CDR1 and CDR2 from the germline V gene are DFQATT and SNEGSKA (reference sequence). V was cut by 0 bases and J by 8 bases, with 7 bases left in between. The CDR3 coding sequence is TGCAGTGCTAGAGAACGTACGGGCTACACCTTC. Residues: CSARERTGYTF.

The chain uses TRBV5-1 and TRBJ1-2; D not certain. V lost 0 bases and J 1 base, leaving 13 bases between the germline ends. CDR3 length equals 16 residues. Germline assignment: CDR1 SGHRS and CDR2 YFSETQ. In DNA, the CDR3 is TGCGCCAGCAGCTTGGGTGAGAGATTATTTAACTATGGCTACACCTTC. It is translated as CASSLGERLFNYGYTF.

This rearrangement joins TRBV25-1 to TRBJ2-3; no firm D call. V lost 6 bases and J 4 bases, leaving 11 bases between the germline ends. This CDR3 comprises 13 residues. In germline, CDR1 is MGHDK, CDR2 SYGVNS. The CDR3 spells CASSLVFADTQYF. DNA of the CDR3: TGTGCCAGCAGCTTAGTGTTCGCAGATACGCAGTATTTT.

The rearrangement joins TRBV4-1 to TRBJ2-7, with D hard to call. The CDR3 is 16 amino acids. Trimming took off 0 bases at V and 5 bases at J, with 17 bases between the two ends. CDR1 MGHRA and CDR2 YSYEKL come from the germline V gene. In DNA form, the CDR3 reads TGCGCCAGCAGCCAAGATACCAGGATCCTTGGTGACGAGCAGTACTTC. The encoded protein is CASSQDTRILGDEQYF.

This chain links TRBV11-2 with TRBJ2-3; D is possibly TRBD2 (6 bases). V was pared by 7 bases and J by 0 bases, with 14 bases between. Germline V gene lookup returns CDR1 SGHAT and CDR2 FQNNGV. This CDR3 spans 15 amino acids. For the CDR3, the DNA is TGTGCCAGCAATGGCGGGACGAGGAGCACAGATACGCAGTATTTT. Its translation: CASNGGTRSTDTQYF.

The chain combines TRBV9 with TRBJ1-2; D possibly corresponds to TRBD1 (5 bases). Trimming removed 1 base at V and 4 bases at J, with 11 bases between. The germline gives CDR1 SGDLS, CDR2 YYNGEE. The CDR3 runs to 14 residues. CDR3 DNA: TGTGCCAGCAGCGTATTTACAGGCCGCTATGGCTACACCTTC. The encoded protein is CASSVFTGRYGYTF.